One and the same sample provided the 28 T cell receptor beta chains below, sequenced in a study of blood T cell repertoires in COVID-19. Sequenced by immunoSEQ multiplex PCR; TCRdb stores in-frame clones only, minus some. Of 200,000 or so clones in the sample, 84% were seen once. Sample: peripheral blood. The receptors here all came from a man younger than 45 with active or convalescent COVID-19.

The J gene is TRBJ2-1, the V gene TRBV7-2; 16 bases agree with TRBD2. Per the germline V gene, CDR1 is SGHTA and CDR2 is FQGNSA. The CDR3 sequence is 18 residues long. The V segment lost 5 bases and the J segment 2 bases; nucleotides outside the gene matches: 6. For the CDR3, the DNA is TGTGCCAGCAGCCCCGGGACTAGCGGGAGGGGTCCCTACAATGAGCAGTTCTTC. Translation: CASSPGTSGRGPYNEQFF.

The V call is TRBV19, the J call TRBJ2-4; 7 nucleotides align to TRBD2. The CDR3 has 15 residues. Germline CDR1 and CDR2: LNHDA and SQIVND (reference sequence). The trim removed 3 bases at V and 0 bases at J, leaving 2 bases unmatched. CDR3 nucleotides: TGTGCCAGTAGTATGGGAGGGCTAGCCAAAAACATTCAGTACTTC. It is translated as CASSMGGLAKNIQYF.

The DNA for the CDR3 is TGTGCCAGCAGCCGAGGGACTAGCGGGATATCCTACAATGAGCAGTTCTTC. Translating it yields CASSRGTSGISYNEQFF. The chain combines TRBV3-1 (or the pseudogene TRBV3-2) with TRBJ2-1; 13 positions agree with TRBD2. The J segment lost 1 base and the V segment lost 4 bases, leaving 4 bases of the junction unmatched. CDR1 and CDR2 from the germline V gene are LGHDT and YNNKEL (reference sequence). CDR3 size: 17 residues.

Turning to this clone: It is unclear where the CDR3 begins or ends on the DNA, so no DNA is shown, and the CDR3 is as TCRdb lists it. This chain connects TRBV21-1 to TRBJ1-5; TRBD1 is the table's D call, not checked against the DNA. TRBV21-1 is a documented pseudogene. The CDR3 is 15 residues long, ends included. The CDR3 protein is CASSKVGTGNQPQHF.

CDR3 bases: TGTGCCAGCAGCTTAGCGGGACAGGGATACTATGGCTACACCTTC. Translating gives CASSLAGQGYYGYTF. The chain couples TRBV7-2 to TRBJ1-2; 9 bases match TRBD1. The junction had 2 bases not matched to a gene; V was cut back by 0 bases and J by 3 bases. CDR3 length equals 15 residues. Germline V gene lookup returns CDR1 SGHTA and CDR2 FQGNSA.

This sequence joins TRBV10-3 and TRBJ2-5, with D maybe TRBD1 (5 bases). The V gene lost 6 bases and the J gene lost 5 bases, with 19 bases spanning the gap. Germline-derived CDR1 and CDR2 are ENHRY and SYGVKD. This CDR3 comprises 15 residues. This CDR3 is CAIRADRTSGETQYF. The CDR3 DNA reads as TGTGCCATCAGAGCTGACAGAACCTCCGGGGAGACCCAGTACTTC.

The V and J genes are TRBV27 and TRBJ2-7; D might be TRBD1 (6 bases). Germline V gene data show CDR1 as MNHEY and CDR2 as SMNVEV (reference sequence). The CDR3 totals 13 residues. Deletions cut 10 bases from V and 5 bases from J, with 18 bases between. CDR3 DNA: TGTGCCACCTCGTGGCAGGGGACCCACGAGCAGTACTTC. As protein: CATSWQGTHEQYF.

The CDR3 DNA follows: TGTGCCAGCAGCTTCTTTGCAGGGGGCTACGAGCAGTACTTC. It translates to CASSFFAGGYEQYF. The gene calls are TRBV5-4 and TRBJ2-7; TRBD1 matches 7 bases. V was clipped by 2 bases and J by 3 bases; unmatched bases: 5. The CDR3 runs to 14 residues. The germline gives CDR1 SGHNT, CDR2 YYREEE (reference sequence).

The chain is built from TRBV7-2 and TRBJ2-3; TRBD1 matches 9 bases. The trim removed 5 bases at V and 5 bases at J, leaving 8 bases unmatched. Germline V lookup: CDR1 SGHTA, CDR2 FQGNSA. This CDR3 comprises 15 residues. CDR3 protein: CASSTPDRGGDTQYF. The CDR3 DNA follows: TGTGCCAGCAGCACGCCGGACAGGGGCGGAGATACGCAGTATTTT.

The chain recombines TRBV14 with TRBJ2-3; TRBD1 aligns across 9 bases. This CDR3 spans 16 amino acids. Looked up from germline, CDR1 is SGHDN and CDR2 is FVKESK. J lost 3 bases, V lost 2 bases, and 6 bases had no gene match. The CDR3 region has the DNA TGTGCCAGCAGCCAACAAGGGACAGGGTGGACAGATACGCAGTATTTT. It specifies CASSQQGTGWTDTQYF. Looking up the rest from reference TRBV14 and TRBJ2-3 gives the full variable domain: EAGVTQFPSHSVIEKGQTVTLRCDPISGHDNLYWYRRVMGKEIKFLLHFVKESKQDESGMPNNRFLAERTGGTYSTLKVQPAELEDSGVYFCASSQQGTGWTDTQYFGPGTRLTVL.

V is TRBV19 and J is TRBJ2-2, with 9 bases lining up with TRBD2. J gave up 5 bases and V 10 bases, and 14 bases lay outside the gene matches. This CDR3 region has 16 residues. Germline lookup yields CDR1 LNHDA and CDR2 SQIVND (reference sequence). Here the CDR3 DNA reads TGTGCCACCGTATCTAATCTAGCGGGGTTAACCGGGGAGCTGTTTTTT. This gives the protein CATVSNLAGLTGELFF.

The chain is built from TRBV10-3 and TRBJ1-4; D perhaps matches TRBD1 (5 bases). The CDR3 is 14 amino acids. The V gene's germline CDR1 is ENHRY and CDR2 SYGVKD. V was shortened by 3 bases and J by 3 bases, with 8 bases between the two germline ends. CDR3 amino acids: CAISEGGANEKLFF. CDR3 coding DNA: TGTGCCATCAGTGAAGGAGGGGCTAATGAAAAACTGTTTTTT.

V gene TRBV30 combines with J gene TRBJ1-5, with 11 bases aligning to TRBD1. Germline assignment: CDR1 GTSNPN and CDR2 SVGIG (reference sequence). With 3 bases clipped from V and 5 bases from J, the junction kept 6 bases outside the gene matches. The CDR3 sequence is 15 residues long. CDR3 nucleotides: TGTGCCTGGAGCCATTGGGACAGGGGGTATCAGCCCCAGCATTTT. It is translated as CAWSHWDRGYQPQHF.

J is TRBJ2-7 and V is TRBV7-9, with 7 positions matching TRBD1. The CDR3 consists of 18 residues. CDR1 and CDR2 (germline): SEHNR, FQNEAQ (reference sequence). The V segment lost 7 bases and the J segment 3 bases; nucleotides outside the gene matches: 21. The CDR3: CASIPRGMPGNRGYEQYF. CDR3 DNA sequence: TGTGCCAGCATCCCCAGGGGGATGCCAGGGAATCGGGGCTACGAGCAGTACTTC.

The genes are TRBV3-1 (or the pseudogene TRBV3-2) and TRBJ1-5; 8 nucleotides align to TRBD1. Trimming removed 3 bases from V and 0 bases from J; junction bases left unmatched: 4. Germline V gives CDR1 LGHDT, CDR2 YNNKEL (reference sequence). This CDR3 region has 16 residues. The CDR3, as DNA: TGTGCCAGCAGCCATTCAGGGGGCCATAGCAATCAGCCCCAGCATTTT. The encoded protein is CASSHSGGHSNQPQHF.

V usage is TRBV30 and J usage is TRBJ1-1; the match to TRBD1 covers 7 bases. The CDR3 has 16 amino acids. The trim removed 0 bases at V and 4 bases at J, leaving 11 bases unmatched. The germline gives CDR1 GTSNPN, CDR2 SVGIG (reference sequence). The CDR3 region is CAWSVRQGGRRTEAFF. In DNA form, the CDR3 reads TGTGCCTGGAGTGTAAGGCAGGGGGGTCGGCGCACTGAAGCTTTCTTT.

CDR3 coding DNA: TGTGCCAGCAGTGGGGCAGGAGGGCAGCCCCAGCATTTT. Its translation is CASSGAGGQPQHF. The genes are TRBV2 and TRBJ1-5; D remains unclear. Germline CDR1 is SNHLY and CDR2 is FYNNEI. CDR3 length equals 13 residues. Between the trimmed V and J ends, which lost 4 bases and 7 bases, there was a span of 11 bases.

The gene calls are TRBV18 and TRBJ2-7; tentative D call: TRBD2 (6 bases). Germline CDR1 and CDR2: KGHSH and LQKENI. This CDR3 is built from 14 residues. V was pared by 3 bases and J by 7 bases, with 16 bases between. The CDR3 sequence is CASSPSGGRKEQYF. DNA of the CDR3: TGTGCCAGCTCACCTTCTGGGGGGAGGAAAGAGCAGTACTTC.

The V gene is TRBV24-1, the J gene TRBJ1-5; TRBD1 matches 9 bases. There are 15 residues in the CDR3. V lost 4 bases to trimming and J lost 6 bases; unmatched junction nucleotides: 6. Germline lookup yields CDR1 KGHDR and CDR2 SFDVKD. The CDR3 DNA follows: TGTGCCACCAGTGACTCGGGACAGGGTTTTCAGCCCCAGCATTTT. This sequence encodes CATSDSGQGFQPQHF.

The CDR3, as DNA: TGTGCCAGTAGTATGGGACAGGGGGCTGCCTATGGCTACACCTTC. Its translation is CASSMGQGAAYGYTF. This chain joins TRBV19 and TRBJ1-2; 12 positions agree with TRBD1. Germline V gene data show CDR1 as LNHDA and CDR2 as SQIVND (reference sequence). J was trimmed by 4 bases and V by 3 bases; bases with no gene match: 3. This CDR3 region has 15 residues.

This clone was picked up a small number of times. The CDR3 sequence: CAWEVSGNTIYF. DNA for the CDR3: TGTGCCTGGGAGGTCTCTGGAAACACCATATATTTT. The chain employs TRBV30 and TRBJ1-3, with D unclear. The germline CDR1 and CDR2 sequences are GTSNPN and SVGIG (reference sequence). This CDR3 spans 12 amino acids. Trimming left V 5 bases short and J 0 bases short, with 5 bases between. The complete variable domain, with remaining parts taken from reference TRBV30 and TRBJ1-3, reads SQTIHQWPATLVQPVGSPLSLECTVEGTSNPNLYWYRQAAGRGLQLLFYSVGIGQISSEVPQNLSASRPQDRQFILSSKKLLLSDSGFYLCAWEVSGNTIYFGEGSWLTVV.

The chain carries TRBV19 and TRBJ1-5; tentatively, D is TRBD1 (6 bases). CDR3 length equals 12 residues. V was trimmed by 5 bases and J by 9 bases, leaving 11 bases between them. CDR1 is LNHDA, CDR2 SQIVND, per germline (reference sequence). The CDR3 nucleotides are TGTGCCAGTAGTTCGTACAGGGCGCCCCAGCATTTT. This encodes CASSSYRAPQHF.

This clone was detected a few times. The rearrangement joins TRBV7-2 to TRBJ1-5; 8 nucleotides line up with TRBD1. V shed 4 bases, J shed 5 bases, and the junction held 7 bases outside the gene matches. Germline CDR1 reads SGHTA; CDR2 reads FQGNSA. CDR3 length equals 15 residues. The CDR3 coding sequence is TGTGCCAGCAGCTCCTGGACAGGGAGAGATCAGCCCCAGCATTTT. Protein product: CASSSWTGRDQPQHF.

V is TRBV3-1 (or the pseudogene TRBV3-2) and J is TRBJ2-3; 7 nucleotides agree with TRBD2. Losses at the gene ends were 1 base for V and 2 bases for J; bases not matched to a gene: 6. CDR1 LGHDT and CDR2 YNNKEL come from the germline V gene (reference sequence). The CDR3 covers 16 residues. This chain's CDR3 is CASSQGSGAVTDTQYF. The CDR3, as DNA: TGTGCCAGCAGCCAAGGGAGCGGGGCGGTCACAGATACGCAGTATTTT.

The rearrangement links TRBV19 to TRBJ1-2, with 7 bases fitting TRBD1. Germline loops: CDR1 LNHDA, CDR2 SQIVND (reference sequence). This CDR3 comprises 13 residues. V lost 9 bases to trimming and J lost 7 bases; unmatched junction nucleotides: 11. This chain's CDR3 is CASQGDGGGGYTF. The DNA of the CDR3 is TGTGCCAGCCAGGGGGACGGCGGAGGTGGCTACACCTTC.

The chain recombines TRBV4-3 with TRBJ2-1; TRBD2 matches at 10 bases. Looked up from germline, CDR1 is LGHNA and CDR2 is YSLEER. J was trimmed by 4 bases and V by 0 bases; bases with no gene match: 9. This CDR3 comprises 18 residues. CDR3 DNA sequence: TGCGCCAGCAGCCAAGAGAGTTCAGGGACTAGCGCTTACAATGAGCAGTTCTTC. It specifies CASSQESSGTSAYNEQFF.

This chain joins TRBV6-5 and TRBJ2-7; 8 bases are shared with TRBD2. Germline V gene data show CDR1 as MNHEY and CDR2 as SVGAGI. The V and J ends lost 10 bases and 2 bases, in that order; junction bases with no gene match: 10. The CDR3 loop spans 14 amino acids. CDR3 sequence (DNA): TGTGCCACCCAGGAACTAGCGGAGCCCTACGAGCAGTACTTC. Protein: CATQELAEPYEQYF.

With respect to this clone: Within the sample, other DNA sequences also encode this same CDR3. The chain joins TRBV9 to TRBJ2-3, with 7 bases fitting TRBD1. Germline CDR1 SGDLS, CDR2 YYNGEE. The V segment lost 0 bases and the J segment 1 base; nucleotides outside the gene matches: 2. CDR3 length: 15 residues. In DNA, the CDR3 is TGTGCCAGCAGCGTAGTAGGGGGCGGCACAGATACGCAGTATTTT. It codes for CASSVVGGGTDTQYF.